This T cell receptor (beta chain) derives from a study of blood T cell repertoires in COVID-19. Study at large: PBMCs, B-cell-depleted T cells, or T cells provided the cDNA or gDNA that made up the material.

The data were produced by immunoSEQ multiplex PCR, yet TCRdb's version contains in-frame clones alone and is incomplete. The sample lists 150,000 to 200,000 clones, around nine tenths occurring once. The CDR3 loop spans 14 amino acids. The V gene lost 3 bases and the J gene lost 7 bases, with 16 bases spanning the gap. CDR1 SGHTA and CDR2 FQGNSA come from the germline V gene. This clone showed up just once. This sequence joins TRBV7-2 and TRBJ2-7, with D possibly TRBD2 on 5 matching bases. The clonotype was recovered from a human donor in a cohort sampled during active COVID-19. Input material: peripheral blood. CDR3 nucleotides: TGTGCCAGCAGCTTGGAGGCCTCTCTCGGAGAGCAGTACTTC. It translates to CASSLEASLGEQYF.